This T cell receptor (beta chain) is drawn from a study of identical twins. CDR3 size: 17 residues. V gave up 3 bases and J gave up 0 bases, with 14 bases separating them. Looked up from germline, CDR1 is ENHRY and CDR2 is SYGVKD. Each CDR3 protein gets one entry after TCRdb re-called the 5' RACE reads with MiXCR. The sample lists hundreds of thousands of distinct CDR3 sequences; roughly 20% were seen once. The same sample was also used in a study of T cells expressing NK-cell markers. That source adds: The CD3+CD56-NKG2C+ fraction of a handful of donors was also led by these clonotypes.

The receptor was isolated from a woman aged 18-29 years in good health. The chain is built from TRBV10-3 and TRBJ2-2; D is unresolved. The source material was PBMCs. CDR3 in DNA: TGTGCCATCAGTGACCAAGGTTGGAAGACGAACACCGGGGAGCTGTTTTTT. Amino acids: CAISDQGWKTNTGELFF.